This TCR beta chain came from a study of T cell responses to AZD1222 COVID-19 vaccine. Overall study results and limits: Rises in breadth and depth of Spike-specific TCRs came after two AZD1222 doses. Baseline seropositivity occurred in only a handful of AZD1222 recipients. The study found vaccine-associated CD4 TCRs spanning spike, dominant at 160-218 and 743-854. Within unmutated variant regions lay the reported targets of nearly half of spike-specific TCRs.

Notes on this clone: Its antigen is not known.

With V trimmed by 0 bases and J by 2 bases, 3 bases remained unmatched. CDR1 and CDR2 (germline): SGDLS, YYNGEE. The CDR3 has 16 residues. Method: immunoSEQ multiplex PCR; TCRdb's copy keeps in-frame clones and lacks some. Of about 75,000 clones in the sample, around 89% are singletons; the top ten hold about 9.1%. The chain joins TRBV9 to TRBJ1-1; 11 bases fit TRBD1. Sequenced material: peripheral blood, taken 28 days after the second dose of the MenACWY control vaccine. The receptor's source is an adult who received the MenACWY meningococcal vaccine as a control. The CDR3 reads CASSVAGTGGNTEAFF. DNA of the CDR3: TGTGCCAGCAGCGTAGCGGGGACAGGGGGTAACACTGAAGCTTTCTTT.